The source of this T cell receptor (beta chain) is a study of T cell responses to AZD1222 COVID-19 vaccine. Produced via immunoSEQ multiplex PCR; TCRdb's table is partial and in-frame only. The sample lists under 150,000 clones, about 92% occurring once. V was pared by 6 bases and J by 8 bases, with 13 bases between. The CDR3 runs to 12 residues. Germline V CDR1 and CDR2: ENHRY, SYGVKD. V and J are TRBV10-3 and TRBJ1-2; no definite D call. The sequences come from peripheral blood, collected on day 0 of AZD1222 vaccination. The receptor's source is an adult in good health. The CDR3 DNA follows: TGTGCCATCAGCTCTGGGGATCACGGCTACACCTTC. Residues: CAISSGDHGYTF.